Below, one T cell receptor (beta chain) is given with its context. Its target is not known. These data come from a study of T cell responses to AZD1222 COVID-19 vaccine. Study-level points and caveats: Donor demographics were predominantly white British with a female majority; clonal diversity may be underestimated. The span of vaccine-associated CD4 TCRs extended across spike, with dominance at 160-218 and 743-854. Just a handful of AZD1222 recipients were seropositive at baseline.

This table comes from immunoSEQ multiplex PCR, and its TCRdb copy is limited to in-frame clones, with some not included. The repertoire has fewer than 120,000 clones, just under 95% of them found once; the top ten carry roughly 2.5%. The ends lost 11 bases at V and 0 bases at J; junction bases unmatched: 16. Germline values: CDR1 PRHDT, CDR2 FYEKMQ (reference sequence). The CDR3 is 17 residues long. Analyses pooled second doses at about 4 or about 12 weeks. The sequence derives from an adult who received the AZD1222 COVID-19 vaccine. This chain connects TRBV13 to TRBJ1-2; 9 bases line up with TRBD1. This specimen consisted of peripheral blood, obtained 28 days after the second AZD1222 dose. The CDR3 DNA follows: TGTGCCTCACGAGGGATCGGACAGGGGCCTTCTAACTATGGCTACACCTTC. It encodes CASRGIGQGPSNYGYTF.